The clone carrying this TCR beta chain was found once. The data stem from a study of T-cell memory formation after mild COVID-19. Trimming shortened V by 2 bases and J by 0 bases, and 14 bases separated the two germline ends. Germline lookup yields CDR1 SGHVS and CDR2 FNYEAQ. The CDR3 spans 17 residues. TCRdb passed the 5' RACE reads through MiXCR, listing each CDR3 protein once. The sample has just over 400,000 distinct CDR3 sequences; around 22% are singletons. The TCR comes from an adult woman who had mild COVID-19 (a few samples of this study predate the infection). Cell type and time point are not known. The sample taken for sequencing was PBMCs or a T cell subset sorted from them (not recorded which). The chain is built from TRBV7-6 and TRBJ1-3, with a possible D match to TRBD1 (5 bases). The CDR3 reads CASSLPGRESSGNTIYF. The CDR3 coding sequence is TGTGCCAGCAGCTTACCCGGCAGGGAAAGCTCTGGAAACACCATATATTTT.